This TCR beta chain is from a study of cytomegalovirus exposure and HLA in healthy donors. Study context: An earlier analysis found around 120 million unique TCR beta sequences from about 190 million T cells.

Study-level results: TCR beta sequences numbering under 20,000 were associated with HLA alleles at 0.05 false discovery rate in a later analysis.

Use of 60 Vbeta and 13 Jbeta primers characterized the PCR. Sequencing used immunoSEQ multiplex PCR; TCRdb keeps in-frame clones, though not all of them. The table shows about 130,000 clones, with around three quarters occurring only once. Concerning this clone itself: No antigen is known for it.

The clonotype comes from a woman aged 45-65 years in good health and CMV-seronegative. Specimen: PBMCs.

The CDR3 here is CASSGAWSVLTDTQYF. CDR3 DNA sequence: TGTGCCAGCAGTGGGGCTTGGTCAGTCCTTACAGATACGCAGTATTTT. V is TRBV6-1 and J is TRBJ2-3; D call uncertain. The CDR3 consists of 16 residues. V was cut by 4 bases and J by 3 bases, with 17 bases left in between. Germline CDR1 MNHNS, CDR2 SASEGT.